This T cell receptor (beta chain) was identified in a study of molecular identifiers for immune sequencing clone quantification. Comment on this clonotype: Given the absence of the conserved phenylalanine or tryptophan at the CDR3 end, a read error is likely.

Sorted naive CD8 T cells, roughly 20,000 to 1,100,000, were sequenced from 10%, 30% or 50% RNA. Trimming shortened V by 6 bases and J by 2 bases, and 10 bases separated the two germline ends. CDR3 size: 12 residues. Germline V gives CDR1 DFQATT, CDR2 SNEGSKA (reference sequence). The authors built bulk TCR libraries by previously described methods with listed TCR primers. TCRdb reprocessed the PCR reads with MiXCR, giving one entry per CDR3 protein. This table holds 400,000 to 600,000 distinct CDR3 sequences, about a quarter found once. The sample comprised naive CD8+ T cells from blood, with Jurkat cell RNA spiked in. The subset here: FACS-sorted CD8+CD4-CCR7+CD45RA+ naive T cells. V is TRBV20-1 and J is TRBJ2-5, with D possibly being TRBD1 or TRBD2 (6 bases each). This TCR derives from a human donor in good health. Some libraries in this study had Jurkat cell RNA spiked in. CDR3 in DNA: TGCAGTGCAGGGGGACTGCAAGAGACCCAGTACCTC. Protein: CSAGGLQETQYL.